This TCR beta chain is drawn from a study of CD8+ T cells in alopecia areata (dated by TCRdb to the late 2010s). Describing the broader study: Treated patients were enrolled in an open-label pilot trial of oral tofacitinib, 5 to 10 mg twice daily, for moderate-to-severe alopecia areata. Biopsies were taken from tofacitinib-treated patients at baseline and again at 4 and 24 weeks into treatment, and several of those patients also had a later scalp biopsy. The SALT score, which quantifies the percentage of affected scalp surface area, was used to measure disease severity in treated patients. Human TCRbeta sequencing covered scalp tissue and sorted CD4+ and CD8+ peripheral blood T cells from patchy and totalis/universalis alopecia areata patients and healthy controls. Clonality in the scalp was compared among normal scalp (n=4), patchy alopecia areata scalp (n=8), and alopecia totalis/universalis scalp (n=8). Amplification of TCRbeta CDR3 regions was done by immunoSEQ multiplex PCR using 35 Vbeta forward primers and 13 Jbeta reverse primers. Patients received tofacitinib for 6 to 18 months and were then followed off drug for 6 months to check for delayed response and recurrence. The study used high-throughput TCRbeta sequencing to examine T cell clonal expansion in alopecia areata, in both the C3H/HeJ mouse model and human patients. RNA was obtained with the PAXgene miRNA kit for fixed scalp, the miRNeasy kit for PBMCs, and the RNeasy kit for mouse skin. The paper as a whole reports these results and caveats: Scalp TCR repertoire analysis is complicated because resident alphabeta T cells in normal human skin are also sequenced, whereas mouse skin is dominated by gammadelta T cells. During tofacitinib treatment, many expanded lesional clones remained in scalp and blood, and this persistence may partly explain relapse after treatment is stopped. Because the treated cohort was small and included a single nonresponder, larger studies are needed to assess links between baseline CD8+ expansion and response. Lesional scalp, especially in alopecia totalis/universalis, showed higher clonality and more expanded CD8+ clones than normal scalp, suggesting antigenic drive. Shared TCR sequences between patients were less evident than in mice, which may be partly attributable to HLA diversity in the patient population. Scalp clonality and the number of expanded CD8+ clones among the top 100 scalp clones were significantly decreased by tofacitinib.

This clone has a single count. Its antigen specificity is not known. Base quality data are lacking; no much larger clone is found one base away. What this sample's treatment or condition label stands for: oral pan-JAK inhibitor, 5-10 mg twice daily. Peripheral blood and lesional scalp punch biopsies were obtained from patients with alopecia areata. PBMCs were separated by density centrifugation and stained for CD3, CD4 and CD8, after which CD4+ and CD8+ T cells were sorted on a FACSAria. Libraries came from the immunoSEQ multiplex PCR assay. To provide template for TCR sequencing, every sample had RNA extracted and reverse transcribed into cDNA. SuperScript III was used to make first-strand cDNA, primed with a 2:1 mix of oligo-dT and random hexamers. A synthetic immune receptor repertoire was used to measure amplification bias, and any remaining bias was corrected computationally. Per the original workflow: Raw reads were preprocessed for error removal, and CDR3 was defined according to IMGT conventions as running from the conserved cysteine to phenylalanine. To get clonality, Shannon entropy was normalized by log2 of the number of productive unique TCRs and the result was subtracted from 1. CD4 or CD8 identity of scalp clones was inferred by cross-referencing scalp TCRbeta sequences with sorted blood CD4 and CD8 repertoires. TCRdb limited this immuneACCESS table to in-frame rearrangements with V and J called. A share of clones is missing; checked studies link under half to unresolved V genes, and the rest is unexplained. The V and J calls and clone size come from that table; D and trimming were worked out from the DNA. For this sample there are about 270,000 clones; 60% appear just once. 0.8% to 1% of the sample lies in the top ten.

The germline V gene (reference sequence) sets CDR1 to GTSNPN and CDR2 to SVGIG. Its CDR3 holds 16 amino acids, cysteine through phenylalanine. Just the 48-base CDR3 DNA is kept, in frame starting at base 1. Trimming takes 2 bases off V and 2 bases off J; junction bases not matched to a gene: 11. This clonotype originated in a human donor with alopecia areata. This sample comprised CD4+ T cells sorted from blood, obtained at week 52, from a patient treated with tofacitinib. The chain is made from TRBV30 and TRBJ1-1; a stretch of 7 junction bases matches TRBD1. The DNA is TGTGCCTGGAGTCGCTGGGGGACAGCCGACAACACTGAAGCTTTCTTT. Translated, it reads CAWSRWGTADNTEAFF.